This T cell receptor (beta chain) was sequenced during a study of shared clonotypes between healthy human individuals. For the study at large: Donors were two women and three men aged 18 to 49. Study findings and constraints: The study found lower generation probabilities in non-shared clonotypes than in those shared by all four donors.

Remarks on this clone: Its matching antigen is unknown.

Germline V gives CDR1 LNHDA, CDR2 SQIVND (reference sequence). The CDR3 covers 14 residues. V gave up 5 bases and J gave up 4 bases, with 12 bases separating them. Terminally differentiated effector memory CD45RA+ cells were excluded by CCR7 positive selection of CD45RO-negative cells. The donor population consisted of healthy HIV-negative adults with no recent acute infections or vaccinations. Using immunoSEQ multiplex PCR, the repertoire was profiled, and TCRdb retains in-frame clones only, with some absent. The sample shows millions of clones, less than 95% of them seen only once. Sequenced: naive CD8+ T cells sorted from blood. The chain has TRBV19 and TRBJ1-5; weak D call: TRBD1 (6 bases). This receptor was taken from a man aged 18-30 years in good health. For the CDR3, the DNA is TGTGCCAGTAGTCAGGGGCAGTTGAATCAGCCCCAGCATTTT. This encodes CASSQGQLNQPQHF.